The rows below give T cell receptor beta chains drawn from one sample of a study of T-cell memory formation after mild COVID-19. Via MiXCR, TCRdb re-called the 5' RACE reads, giving one row per CDR3 protein. The sample contains 350,000 or so distinct CDR3 sequences, 20% to 25% of which appear only once. Sequencing input: PBMCs or a T cell subset sorted from them (not recorded which). All receptors come from a man aged 18 to 30 who had mild COVID-19 (a few samples of this study predate the infection). Cell type and time point are not known. Both conserved end residues are part of each CDR3. The D gene is left open where the match is weak. Clone sizes are given selectively: once, few, many, or a class where the clone is expanded.

v_call,d_call,j_call,clone_size,cdr3_aa,cdr3_nt
TRBV11-2,NA,TRBJ2-5,few,CASSRSGGLGGETQYF,TGTGCCAGCAGCCGCTCTGGGGGGCTCGGGGGAGAGACCCAGTACTTC
TRBV6-2/TRBV6-3,NA,TRBJ2-5,many,CASSYYQETQYF,TGTGCCAGCAGTTACTACCAAGAGACCCAGTACTTC
TRBV12-3/TRBV12-4,TRBD2,TRBJ2-1,NA,CASSHSFAGVNNEQFF,TGTGCCAGCAGCCATTCCTTTGCGGGGGTTAACAATGAGCAGTTCTTC
TRBV28,NA,TRBJ1-1,few,CASSSQFEAFF,TGTGCCAGCAGTTCGCAGTTTGAAGCTTTCTTT
TRBV12-3/TRBV12-4,NA,TRBJ2-1,NA,CASSSSVVGNEQFF,TGTGCCAGCAGTTCGAGCGTGGTTGGGAATGAGCAGTTCTTC
TRBV7-2,NA,TRBJ2-1,few,CASSSRDTHNEQFF,TGTGCCAGCAGCTCCCGGGACACGCACAATGAGCAGTTCTTC
TRBV4-2,TRBD1,TRBJ1-2,few,CASSQTGTAYGYTF,TGTGCCAGCAGCCAAACTGGGACAGCCTATGGCTACACCTTC
TRBV19,NA,TRBJ1-4,few,CARTPPLWSTNEKLFF,TGTGCCAGAACTCCGCCCCTATGGTCAACTAATGAAAAACTGTTTTTT
TRBV6-5,TRBD1,TRBJ2-5,NA,CASSTGGTQETQYF,TGTGCCAGCAGTACAGGGGGCACCCAAGAGACCCAGTACTTC
TRBV4-1,NA,TRBJ2-5,NA,CASSLPARGQQETQYF,TGCGCCAGCAGCCTTCCGGCGCGGGGACAGCAAGAGACCCAGTACTTC
TRBV7-9,TRBD1,TRBJ2-1,many,CASSPGTGTYNEQFF,TGTGCCAGCAGCCCCGGGACAGGGACTTACAATGAGCAGTTCTTC
TRBV29-1,TRBD1,TRBJ1-1,NA,CSVGGTGMNTEAFF,TGCAGCGTAGGGGGGACAGGAATGAACACTGAAGCTTTCTTT
TRBV10-3,NA,TRBJ2-3,NA,CAISESEDSAPDTQYF,TGTGCCATCAGTGAGTCGGAAGATTCAGCCCCAGATACGCAGTATTTT
TRBV20-1,NA,TRBJ1-2,few,CSARDEWLGGYTF,TGCAGTGCTAGAGATGAGTGGCTTGGTGGCTACACCTTC
TRBV5-1,TRBD1,TRBJ2-1,NA,CASSLQGFGNEQFF,TGCGCCAGCAGCTTACAGGGGTTTGGGAATGAGCAGTTCTTC
TRBV15,NA,TRBJ1-1,NA,CATSNPPIGRVRDTEAFF,TGTGCCACCAGCAATCCCCCCATCGGGCGAGTCAGGGACACTGAAGCTTTCTTT
TRBV7-9,TRBD1,TRBJ1-4,NA,CASRRRGTTGERLFF,TGTGCCAGCAGGCGCAGGGGGACAACGGGGGAAAGACTGTTTTTT
TRBV7-8,NA,TRBJ2-2,NA,CASSLGQATGELFF,TGTGCCAGCAGCTTAGGTCAGGCCACCGGGGAGCTGTTTTTT
TRBV20-1,NA,TRBJ1-5,few,CSARAPGQQPQHF,TGCAGTGCTAGAGCCCCAGGTCAACAGCCCCAGCATTTT
TRBV7-2,NA,TRBJ1-4,NA,CASSYLTGKLFF,TGTGCCAGCAGCTATCTGACCGGAAAACTGTTTTTT
TRBV6-2/TRBV6-3,NA,TRBJ2-1,few,CASGYEYNEQFF,TGTGCCAGCGGCTATGAGTACAATGAGCAGTTCTTC
TRBV5-6,TRBD2,TRBJ2-6,NA,CASSPLAGVISGANVLTF,TGTGCCAGCAGCCCCTTAGCGGGGGTCATCTCTGGGGCCAACGTCCTGACTTTC
TRBV5-5,TRBD1,TRBJ1-1,once,CASSSRQGTGTEAFF,TGTGCCAGCAGCTCGAGACAGGGTACTGGCACTGAAGCTTTCTTT
TRBV7-9,TRBD1,TRBJ1-2,once,CASSSTGTANYGYTF,TGTGCCAGCAGCTCCACAGGGACAGCTAACTATGGCTACACCTTC
TRBV28,TRBD1,TRBJ1-1,few,CASSSTGVGAFF,TGTGCCAGCAGTTCGACAGGGGTTGGAGCTTTCTTT
TRBV20-1,TRBD2,TRBJ2-3,few,CSATSGGGEDTQYF,TGCAGTGCTACTAGCGGGGGGGGTGAAGATACGCAGTATTTT
TRBV7-9,NA,TRBJ1-5,few,CASSSADHSNQPQHF,TGTGCCAGCAGCTCTGCAGACCATAGCAATCAGCCCCAGCATTTT
TRBV4-2,NA,TRBJ2-2,NA,CASSQEDSHTGELFF,TGTGCCAGCAGCCAAGAGGACTCCCACACCGGGGAGCTGTTTTTT
TRBV7-2,NA,TRBJ2-7,NA,CASSLGASGTKSSYEQYF,TGTGCCAGCAGCTTAGGCGCATCCGGGACGAAGAGCTCATACGAGCAGTACTTC
TRBV7-9,NA,TRBJ2-2,NA,CASSLLGSNTGELFF,TGTGCCAGCAGCTTACTAGGATCTAACACCGGGGAGCTGTTTTTT
TRBV5-1,TRBD1,TRBJ2-1,NA,CASYDRVNEQFF,TGCGCCAGCTATGACAGGGTCAATGAGCAGTTCTTC
TRBV5-1,TRBD2,TRBJ2-5,NA,CASSPASGQETQYF,TGCGCCAGCAGCCCAGCTAGCGGTCAAGAGACCCAGTACTTC
TRBV5-5,NA,TRBJ2-1,NA,CASSSGPRDEQFF,TGTGCCAGCAGCTCGGGACCTCGGGATGAGCAGTTCTTC
TRBV29-1,TRBD2,TRBJ2-1,few,CSVDGLAGTYNEQFF,TGCAGCGTTGATGGACTAGCGGGGACCTACAATGAGCAGTTCTTC
TRBV7-9,NA,TRBJ2-1,many,CASSPSFLGAKYNEQFF,TGTGCCAGCAGCCCATCCTTTCTCGGGGCGAAATACAATGAGCAGTTCTTC
TRBV7-9,NA,TRBJ2-3,few,CASSRDYGTQYF,TGTGCCAGCAGCCGCGATTATGGGACGCAGTATTTT
TRBV20-1,NA,TRBJ1-1,NA,CSARTLDTTNTEAFF,TGCAGTGCTAGAACCCTTGACACAACGAACACTGAAGCTTTCTTT
TRBV20-1,TRBD2,TRBJ2-5,few,CSGTSGGGPWETQYF,TGCAGTGGAACTAGCGGTGGAGGTCCGTGGGAGACCCAGTACTTC
TRBV7-8,TRBD1,TRBJ1-3,few,CASSLEGAGGGNTIYF,TGTGCCAGCAGCTTAGAGGGGGCTGGGGGAGGAAACACCATATATTTT
TRBV5-1,NA,TRBJ1-2,NA,CASSLANQGRGVGYTF,TGCGCCAGCAGCTTGGCCAATCAAGGACGGGGGGTCGGCTACACCTTC
TRBV6-2/TRBV6-3,NA,TRBJ1-5,NA,CASSPIREDQPQHF,TGTGCCAGCAGCCCCATCAGGGAGGATCAGCCCCAGCATTTT
TRBV5-1,NA,TRBJ2-5,few,CASSLGTGAQTQYF,TGCGCCAGCAGCTTAGGAACGGGTGCTCAGACCCAGTACTTC
TRBV6-5,NA,TRBJ1-1,NA,CASTEGGGTEAFF,TGTGCCAGCACCGAGGGAGGCGGCACTGAAGCTTTCTTT
TRBV21-1,NA,TRBJ2-2,NA,CASSIKGPEETGELFF,TGTGCCAGCAGCATCAAGGGACCGGAGGAAACCGGGGAGCTGTTTTTT
TRBV6-5,NA,TRBJ1-4,few,CASSYGLHEKLFF,TGTGCCAGCAGTTACGGGCTCCATGAAAAACTGTTTTTT
TRBV20-1,NA,TRBJ1-6,NA,CSASYDLGGSSPLHF,TGCAGTGCTAGTTATGACCTGGGGGGGAGCAGCCCCCTCCACTTT
TRBV7-2,TRBD2,TRBJ2-1,NA,CASSLGLEHEQFF,TGTGCCAGCAGCTTGGGACTAGAACATGAGCAGTTCTTC
TRBV20-1,NA,TRBJ2-1,NA,CSARGLATYNEQFF,TGCAGTGCTAGGGGGCTAGCGACATACAATGAGCAGTTCTTC
TRBV7-2,TRBD2,TRBJ2-1,few,CASSNRWTSGYNEQFF,TGTGCCAGCAGCAACCGATGGACTAGCGGATACAATGAGCAGTTCTTC
TRBV14,NA,TRBJ1-2,few,CASSQLVGPAGYTF,TGTGCCAGCAGCCAATTGGTTGGGCCAGCGGGCTACACCTTC
TRBV7-9,TRBD1,TRBJ1-2,NA,CASSSGTAITWGYTF,TGTGCCAGCAGCTCCGGGACAGCGATAACCTGGGGCTACACCTTC
TRBV6-5,TRBD1,TRBJ1-4,NA,CASSRDRPLRREKLFF,TGTGCCAGCAGCCGGGACAGGCCACTGAGGCGGGAAAAACTGTTTTTT
TRBV12-3/TRBV12-4,NA,TRBJ1-2,NA,CASSLQGGYGYTF,TGTGCCAGCAGTTTACAGGGCGGCTATGGCTACACCTTC